Below, one T cell receptor (beta chain) is given with its context. Its antigen remains undetermined. Within one base of it there is no much larger clone, and no base qualities were kept. To identify antigen-specific CD4+ T cell clonotypes by their expansion, the ViraFEST assay first stimulated PBMC with viral peptide pools and then applied TCR sequencing. After around 11 days of culture, CD4+ T cells were isolated with the EasySep CD4+ T cell isolation kit. Two doses of either the BNT162b2 or the mRNA-1273 mRNA SARS-CoV-2 vaccine were administered to participants. None of the healthy vaccine recipients had a prior SARS-CoV-2 infection, which was confirmed by nucleocapsid antibody tests that came back negative both before and after vaccination. Each well held two million PBMC cultured in IMDM containing around 5% human AB serum, 8.5 to 10 IU/ml IL-2 and gentamicin, along with around 11 ug/ml peptides. On days 3 and 7, half of the culture medium was replaced with fresh IL-2-containing medium. Each peptide stimulation condition was cultured in triplicate wells unless otherwise noted. Using Ficoll-Paque Plus gradient centrifugation, PBMC were separated from whole blood and then either used fresh or cryopreserved at -140C. The overlapping peptide pools covered the spike proteins of SARS-CoV-2 as well as those of the common cold coronaviruses HCoV-NL63, HCoV-OC43 and HCoV-229E. The QIAamp micro DNA kit was used to extract genomic DNA from the cultured CD4+ T cells.

This sample stems from a study of vaccination effects on CD4 cells after COVID-19 (dated by TCRdb to between 2021 and 2024). Some background on the complete study: Post-vaccine samples across the study were collected a median of 72 days after the second dose, with a range of 14 to 241. In both COVID-19 convalescent patients and infection-naive vaccine recipients, the study compared SARS-CoV-2 spike-specific CD4+ TCR repertoires from before mRNA vaccination with those from after it. Altogether, 10 COVID-19 convalescent patients and a handful of SARS-CoV-2-naive healthy vaccine recipients made up the full study. The Oncomine TCR Beta short-read assay on an Illumina iSeq 100 was used to sequence cultures from other donors in the study.

What the study reported, not specific to this receptor: Only a small number of convalescent patients were included, and no early post-infection timepoints were available, which limited the study. Clones induced by infection and clones induced by vaccination both contracted markedly at late timepoints after vaccination, which fits with T cell responses waning over time. Among healthy vaccine recipients, nearly all vaccine-induced clones were SARS-CoV-2 mono-reactive, and just 1 of 255 was cross-reactive with common cold coronaviruses.

The CDR3 goes from the cysteine to the phenylalanine over 12 residues. The DNA shown is the 36-base CDR3, in frame from base 1. CDR1 is given as SGHTA and CDR2 as FQGNSA, both from the germline V gene. V and J lose 0 bases and 4 bases, and a span of 3 bases separates them. Libraries came from the immunoSEQ multiplex PCR assay. DNA from the cultured and isolated CD4+ T cells underwent TCR beta CDR3 sequencing. Regarding the original processing steps: Non-productive TCR sequences were discarded, and reads were trimmed to the CDR3 region, with only CDR3s of 7 or more amino acids retained. Antigen-specific clonotypes were identified using the MANAFEST web app by comparison of expansion in peptide wells against reference cultures. To count as positive, a clone had to show expansion at FDR<0.05 compared with the reference and with all other wells, an odds ratio above 5, and a frequency above 0.1% in two replicate wells. Cross-reactive clonotypes were defined as significantly expanded in SARS-CoV-2 spike wells and in at least one common cold coronavirus spike condition. CDR3 similarity was assessed by Levenshtein distance with the stringdist R package, and unrooted trees were built with ape in R 3.6.1. Not all clones reach the TCRdb copy of this immuneACCESS table, which keeps in-frame sequences only. Checked studies attribute under half of the gap to unresolved V genes and leave the rest unexplained. V, J and clone size reflect that table, while D and trimming were determined from the DNA. Within this sample are roughly 34,000 clones, with roughly 86% of them counted one time only. The top ten clones comprise about 1.6% of the sample.

Here the sequenced sample was CD4+ T cells from PBMCs cultured with HCoV-NL63 spike peptides, taken after COVID-19 vaccination. What the cell subset or site label conveys for this sample: HCoV-NL63 spike overlapping peptide pool stimulation. This TCR derives from a human donor who received a COVID-19 vaccine. Some clones in this sample may be carry-over from other donors' samples. Rearrangement joined TRBV7-2 to TRBJ2-5; no D gene can be assigned with confidence. The CDR3 reads CASSLAGETQYF. The DNA sequence is as follows: TGTGCCAGCAGCTTAGCCGGAGAGACCCAGTACTTC.